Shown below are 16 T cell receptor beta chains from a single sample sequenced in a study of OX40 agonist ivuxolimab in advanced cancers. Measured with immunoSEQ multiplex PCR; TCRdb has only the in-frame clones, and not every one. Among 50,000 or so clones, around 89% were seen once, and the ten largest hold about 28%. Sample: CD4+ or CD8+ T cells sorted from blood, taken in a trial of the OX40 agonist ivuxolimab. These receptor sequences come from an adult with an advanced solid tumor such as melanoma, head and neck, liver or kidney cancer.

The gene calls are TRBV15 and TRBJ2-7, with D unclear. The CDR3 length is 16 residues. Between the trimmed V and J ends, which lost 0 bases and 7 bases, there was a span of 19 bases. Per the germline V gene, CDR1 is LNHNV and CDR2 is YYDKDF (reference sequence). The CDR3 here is CATSRDQVTVVEEQYF. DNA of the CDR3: TGTGCCACCAGCAGAGATCAGGTCACAGTGGTGGAAGAGCAGTACTTC.

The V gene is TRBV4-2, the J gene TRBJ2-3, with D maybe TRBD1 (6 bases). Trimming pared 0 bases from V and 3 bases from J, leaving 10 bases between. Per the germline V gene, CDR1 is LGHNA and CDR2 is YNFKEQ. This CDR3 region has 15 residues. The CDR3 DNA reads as TGTGCCAGCAGCCAAGAGTTAGGGACAACAGATACGCAGTATTTT. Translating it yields CASSQELGTTDTQYF.

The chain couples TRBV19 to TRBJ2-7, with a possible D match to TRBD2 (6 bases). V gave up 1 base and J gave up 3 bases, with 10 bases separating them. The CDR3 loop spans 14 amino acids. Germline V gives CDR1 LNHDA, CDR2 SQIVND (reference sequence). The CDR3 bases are TGTGCCAGTAGTATAGTCGGTAGCGGCTACGAGCAGTACTTC. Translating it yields CASSIVGSGYEQYF.

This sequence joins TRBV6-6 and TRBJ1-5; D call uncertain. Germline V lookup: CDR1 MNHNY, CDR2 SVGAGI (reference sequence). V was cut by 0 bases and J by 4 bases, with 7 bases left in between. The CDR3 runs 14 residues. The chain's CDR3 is CASSYSSTNQPQHF. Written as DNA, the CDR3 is TGTGCCAGCAGTTACTCGTCCACTAATCAGCCCCAGCATTTT.

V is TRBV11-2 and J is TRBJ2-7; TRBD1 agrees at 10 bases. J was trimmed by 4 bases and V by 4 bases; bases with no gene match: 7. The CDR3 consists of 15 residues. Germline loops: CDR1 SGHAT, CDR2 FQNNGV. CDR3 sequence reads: CASSSDRGRPYEQYF. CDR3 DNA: TGTGCCAGCAGCTCCGACAGGGGGCGCCCGTACGAGCAGTACTTC.

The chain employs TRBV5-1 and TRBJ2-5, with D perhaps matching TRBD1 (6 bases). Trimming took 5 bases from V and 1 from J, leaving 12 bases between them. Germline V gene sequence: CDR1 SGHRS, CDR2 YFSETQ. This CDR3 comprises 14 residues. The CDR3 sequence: CASSDDRFQETQYF. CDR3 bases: TGCGCCAGCAGTGACGACAGGTTCCAAGAGACCCAGTACTTC.

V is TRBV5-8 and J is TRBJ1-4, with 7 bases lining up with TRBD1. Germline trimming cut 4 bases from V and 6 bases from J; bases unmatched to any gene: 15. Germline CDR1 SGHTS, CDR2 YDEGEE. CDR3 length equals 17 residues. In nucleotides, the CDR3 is TGTGCCAGCAGCCTATCTTTTGGAGGGACAGTGGATGAAAAACTGTTTTTT. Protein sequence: CASSLSFGGTVDEKLFF.

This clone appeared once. The CDR3 sequence: CASGDLNMGTQYF. In nucleotides, the CDR3 is TGTGCCAGCGGGGATTTGAACATGGGTACGCAGTATTTT. The chain uses TRBV11-2 and TRBJ2-3; D gene unclear. The CDR3 length is 13 residues. The V end was cut by 8 bases, the J end by 8 bases, with 17 bases between. Germline values: CDR1 SGHAT, CDR2 FQNNGV.

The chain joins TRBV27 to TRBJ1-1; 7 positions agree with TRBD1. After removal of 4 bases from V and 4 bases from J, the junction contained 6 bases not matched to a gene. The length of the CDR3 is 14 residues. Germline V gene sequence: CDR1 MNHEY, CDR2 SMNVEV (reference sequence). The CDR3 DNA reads TGTGCCAGCAGTTACAGGGGAGGTGGCACTGAAGCTTTCTTT. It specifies CASSYRGGGTEAFF.

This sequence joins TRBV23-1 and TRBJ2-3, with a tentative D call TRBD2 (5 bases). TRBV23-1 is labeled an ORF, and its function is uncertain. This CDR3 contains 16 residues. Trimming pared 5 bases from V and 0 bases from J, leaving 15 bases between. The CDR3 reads CASSCWTSRSTDTQYF. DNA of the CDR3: TGCGCCAGCAGTTGCTGGACTTCCCGTAGCACAGATACGCAGTATTTT.

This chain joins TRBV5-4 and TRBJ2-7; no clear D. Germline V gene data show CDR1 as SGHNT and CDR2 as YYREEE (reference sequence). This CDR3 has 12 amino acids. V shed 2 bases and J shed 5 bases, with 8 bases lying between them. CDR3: CASSLFENEQYF. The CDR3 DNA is TGTGCCAGCAGCTTATTCGAGAACGAGCAGTACTTC.

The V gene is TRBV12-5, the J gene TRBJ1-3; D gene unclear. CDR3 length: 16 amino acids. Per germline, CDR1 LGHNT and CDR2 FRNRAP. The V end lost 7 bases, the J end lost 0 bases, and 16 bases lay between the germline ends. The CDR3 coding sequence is TGTGCTAGTGCCCCCCCTCTCATTCACTCTGGAAACACCATATATTTT. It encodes CASAPPLIHSGNTIYF. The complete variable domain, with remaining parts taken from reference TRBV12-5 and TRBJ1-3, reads DARVTQTPRHKVTEMGQEVTMRCQPILGHNTVFWYRQTMMQGLELLAYFRNRAPLDDSGMPKDRFSAEMPDATLATLKIQPSEPRDSAVYFCASAPPLIHSGNTIYFGEGSWLTVV.

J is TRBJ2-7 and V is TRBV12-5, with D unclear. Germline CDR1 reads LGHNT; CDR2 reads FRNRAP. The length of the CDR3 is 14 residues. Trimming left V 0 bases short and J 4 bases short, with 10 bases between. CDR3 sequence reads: CASGLVLRPYEQYF. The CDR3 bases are TGTGCTAGTGGTTTGGTACTCAGACCTTACGAGCAGTACTTC.

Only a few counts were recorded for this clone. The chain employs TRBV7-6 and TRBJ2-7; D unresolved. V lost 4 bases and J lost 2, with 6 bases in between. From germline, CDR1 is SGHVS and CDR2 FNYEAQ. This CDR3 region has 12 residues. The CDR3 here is CASSSRTYEQYF. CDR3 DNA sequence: TGTGCCAGCAGCTCCCGTACCTACGAGCAGTACTTC.

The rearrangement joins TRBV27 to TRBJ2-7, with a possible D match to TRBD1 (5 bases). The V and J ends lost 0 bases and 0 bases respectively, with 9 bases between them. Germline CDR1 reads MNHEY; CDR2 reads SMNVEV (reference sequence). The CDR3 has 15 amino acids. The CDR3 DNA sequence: TGTGCCAGCAGTTTATCTGGGGCTTCCTCCTACGAGCAGTACTTC. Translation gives CASSLSGASSYEQYF.

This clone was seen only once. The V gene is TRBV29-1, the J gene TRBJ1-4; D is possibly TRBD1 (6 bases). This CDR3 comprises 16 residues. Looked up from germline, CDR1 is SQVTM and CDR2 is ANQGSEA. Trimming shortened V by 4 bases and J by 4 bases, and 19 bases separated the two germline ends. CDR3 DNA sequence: TGCAGCGTTGCTTTGTACAGGGAAGGCTATAATGAAAAACTGTTTTTT. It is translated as CSVALYREGYNEKLFF.